The clone carrying this T cell receptor beta chain came up a few times. The CDR3 is 15 amino acids. V was clipped by 6 bases and J by 4 bases, with 19 bases between them. For the second PCR, which ran for about 6 to 11 cycles, a sample-barcoded 5' primer and a J-beta primer mix were used. TCRdb fed the 5' RACE reads into MiXCR, producing one record per CDR3 protein. The sample has under 1 million distinct CDR3 sequences, 40% to 50% seen once. These data originate in a study of blood T cells in healthy people across ages. The chain couples TRBV12-3 or TRBV12-4 to TRBJ2-7; no clear D. The receptor's source is a man aged 60 to 69 in good health. Sequences were obtained from blood. The CDR3 coding sequence is TGTGCCAGCAGCCAAGGACCAGCGAAGGTGTACGAGCAGTACTTC. Residues: CASSQGPAKVYEQYF.